This T cell receptor (beta chain) is from a study of cytomegalovirus exposure and HLA in healthy donors (dated by TCRdb to about 2017). Study-level background: According to a later analysis, the roughly 120 validation repertoires were produced on the same platform as the approximately 690 repertoires of the first cohort. To predict cytomegalovirus infection status, the study brought together high-throughput TCR immunosequencing, statistical association of individual TCRs with disease status, and machine learning. The study aimed to test whether signatures of past pathogen exposure could be identified by cataloging public T cell receptors. Besides the first cohort of 550 to 750 subjects, a separate validation cohort made up of around 120 different subjects was used.

Receptor amplification or capture employed the immunoSEQ multiplex PCR assay. As for how the authors treated the data: A statistical classification framework was built to diagnose cytomegalovirus status from the catalog of TCR beta chain sequences. In TCRdb, the immuneACCESS table is reduced to in-frame sequences with V and J assigned. These tables do not hold every clone; where another copy was compared, an unresolved V gene accounts for under half, and the others remain unexplained. For V, J and clone size, that table is used; D and trimming come from the DNA. A total of about 130,000 clones appear in this sample, about nine tenths of them only once. The biggest ten clones account for more than 1.5% of the sample. The donors were included in the validation cohort of roughly 130 subjects, a group kept apart from the approximately 690-subject first cohort. As regards this clone: Its recognized antigen is unknown. There are no base qualities to consult, and no much larger clone falls within one base.

Study-level results and caveats: It was suggested by the authors that the approach could potentially be generalized to other disease states and immunological phenotypes. Cytomegalovirus status was reported to be diagnosed by the classifier with high specificity and sensitivity in both the original and validation cohorts. A few of the identified cytomegalovirus-associated TCR beta chains were confirmed in vitro to be specific for cytomegalovirus antigens. A total of 164 TCR beta chains were listed by the study as associated with cytomegalovirus. Of the cluster scores, 85% to 95% were above 0 in a later analysis, which found that TCRs clustered in the first cohort also tended to co-occur in the approximately 130 validation repertoires. Most TCR sequences were seen in very few donors, while some public TCRs were found in many individuals. The validation cohort had no HLA typing available for a later analysis, so co-occurrence within that cohort was assessed over all 120 or so repertoires.

Sequencing input: PBMCs. The origin of this receptor is a woman between 18 and 29 years old in good health and CMV-seronegative.

The CDR3 in this case is CASSPKTSSYNEQFF. The bases are TGTGCCAGCAGTCCGAAGACTAGCTCCTACAATGAGCAGTTCTTC. The chain uses TRBV27 and TRBJ2-1; TRBD2 is a weak D gene call, 6 bases matching. Trimming takes 5 bases from V and 0 bases from J, and the germline ends sit 11 bases apart. The CDR3 goes from the cysteine to the phenylalanine over 15 residues. CDR3 DNA only is kept here, 45 bases in frame from base 1. The germline V gene (reference sequence) supplies CDR1 MNHEY and CDR2 SMNVEV.